This entry describes one TCR beta chain. TCRdb's table, derived via immunoSEQ multiplex PCR, lists solely in-frame clones and lacks some. The table includes 75,000 to 100,000 clones, 88% detected once. The entry originates in a study of control samples from healthy donors and cancer patients. V trimming: 3 bases; J trimming: 4 bases; junction bases outside the gene matches: 8. CDR1 and CDR2 from the germline V gene are SGHDN and FVKESK. CDR3 length: 16 residues. The sequencing input was blood. The rearrangement links TRBV14 to TRBJ2-7, with TRBD2 identical over 11 bases. The sequence came from a young man in good health. The CDR3 bases are TGTGCCAGCAGCCAGGCCCTGGGACTAGCGGTATACGAGCAGTACTTC. Translation gives CASSQALGLAVYEQYF.